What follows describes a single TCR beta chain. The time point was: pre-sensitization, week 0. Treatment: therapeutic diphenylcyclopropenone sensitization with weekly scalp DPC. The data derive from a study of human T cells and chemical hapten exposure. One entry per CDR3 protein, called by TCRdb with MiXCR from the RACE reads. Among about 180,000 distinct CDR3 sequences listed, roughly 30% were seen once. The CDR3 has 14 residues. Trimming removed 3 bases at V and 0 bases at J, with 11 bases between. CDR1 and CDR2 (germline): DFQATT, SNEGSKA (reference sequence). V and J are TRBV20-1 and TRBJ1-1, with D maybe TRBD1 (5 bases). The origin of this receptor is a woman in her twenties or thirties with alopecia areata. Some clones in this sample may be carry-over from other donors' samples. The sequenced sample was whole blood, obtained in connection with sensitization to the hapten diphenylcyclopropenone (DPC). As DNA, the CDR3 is TGCAGTGCTAGTCTCAGGGCCTTGAACACTGAAGCTTTCTTT. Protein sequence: CSASLRALNTEAFF.